This paragraph reports one T cell receptor beta chain. Its antigen is currently unknown. The data stem from a study of early T cells in non-severe SARS-CoV-2 infection. Notes on the study in general: Lookups in VDJdb leaned toward anti-spike CD8 responses and missed private and CD4 specificities.

Unique molecular identifiers tagged individual cDNA molecules. TCRdb itself ran the 5' RACE reads through MiXCR, one entry per CDR3 protein. The repertoire holds under 65,000 distinct CDR3 sequences, with over 10% as singletons. Input material: whole blood. The receptor was isolated from an adult who was a healthcare worker with PCR-confirmed SARS-CoV-2 infection or an uninfected control (not recorded which).

The CDR3 here is CASTPVDTQYF. CDR3 DNA: TGTGCCAGCACCCCTGTAGATACGCAGTATTTT. V and J are TRBV7-9 and TRBJ2-3; D is ambiguous. Germline V gene lookup returns CDR1 SEHNR and CDR2 FQNEAQ (reference sequence). The V gene lost 7 bases and the J gene lost 5 bases, with 7 bases spanning the gap. This CDR3 region has 11 residues.